Shown below are 15 T cell receptor beta chains from a single sample sequenced in a study of T cell responses to AZD1222 COVID-19 vaccine. Measured with immunoSEQ multiplex PCR; TCRdb has only the in-frame clones, and not every one. The sample records about 90,000 clones, roughly 88% being singletons. Sequenced here: peripheral blood, sampled on day 0 of MenACWY control vaccination. The receptor set was obtained from an adult in good health.

CDR3 nucleotides: TGCGCCAGCAGCCAAGATGGGCGGGGCAGGGAACTTGAAGCTTTCTTT. As protein: CASSQDGRGRELEAFF. V usage is TRBV4-3 and J usage is TRBJ1-1, with D possibly matching TRBD1 (5 bases). This CDR3 is built from 16 residues. Germline lookup yields CDR1 LGHNA and CDR2 YSLEER. Trimming removed 0 bases at V and 7 bases at J, with 18 bases between.

This chain connects TRBV6-5 to TRBJ1-3; D unclear. This CDR3 region has 14 residues. Looked up from germline, CDR1 is MNHEY and CDR2 is SVGAGI. V shed 6 bases and J shed 1 base, with 10 bases lying between them. CDR3: CASSADTSGNTIYF. Written as DNA, the CDR3 is TGTGCCAGCAGCGCAGACACGTCTGGAAACACCATATATTTT.

This clone showed up just a few times. V and J are TRBV30 and TRBJ1-1, with D unresolved. Per the germline V gene, CDR1 is GTSNPN and CDR2 is SVGIG (reference sequence). V shed 4 bases and J shed 0 bases, with 9 bases lying between them. The CDR3 is made up of 13 amino acids. The chain's CDR3 is CAWKKRLNTEAFF. The CDR3 DNA reads TGTGCCTGGAAAAAACGCCTGAACACTGAAGCTTTCTTT.

CDR3 region: CASSQELDRGRVYMNTEAFF. In DNA, the CDR3 is TGTGCCAGCAGCCAGGAATTGGACAGGGGAAGGGTTTACATGAACACTGAAGCTTTCTTT. The V call is TRBV14, the J call TRBJ1-1; TRBD1 agrees at 9 bases. The CDR3 length is 20 residues. The ends lost 3 bases at V and 0 bases at J; junction bases unmatched: 17. Germline values: CDR1 SGHDN, CDR2 FVKESK.

A single count supports this clone. The gene calls are TRBV20-1 and TRBJ2-1; 7 bases line up with TRBD1. CDR3 length: 14 residues. Unmatched junction bases numbered 5, after V lost 3 bases and J lost 3 bases. The germline V gene encodes CDR1 DFQATT and CDR2 SNEGSKA (reference sequence). The CDR3 nucleotides are TGCAGTGCTAGTGCAGGGGGAGTCTACAATGAGCAGTTCTTC. It encodes CSASAGGVYNEQFF.

The chain employs TRBV30 and TRBJ1-1; a possible D gene is TRBD1 (5 bases). The CDR3 is made up of 13 amino acids. Germline CDR1 and CDR2: GTSNPN and SVGIG (reference sequence). V was cut by 2 bases and J by 2 bases, with 9 bases left in between. The CDR3 loop reads CAWSRDYNTEAFF. CDR3 DNA sequence: TGTGCCTGGAGTCGGGACTACAACACTGAAGCTTTCTTT.

V and J are TRBV2 and TRBJ1-1; no definite D call. V dropped 4 bases and J dropped 6 bases, with 9 bases sitting between them. CDR3 length: 12 residues. Germline CDR1 is SNHLY and CDR2 is FYNNEI. The CDR3 nucleotides read TGTGCCAGCAGTGGTGTGGGTCCTGAAGCTTTCTTT. Amino acids: CASSGVGPEAFF.

The gene calls are TRBV18 and TRBJ2-5; no clear D gene. The CDR3 loop spans 13 amino acids. CDR1 KGHSH and CDR2 LQKENI come from the germline V gene. Trimming removed 5 bases at V and 2 bases at J, with 9 bases between. In DNA form, the CDR3 reads TGTGCCAGCTCATCAGAACTTCAAGAGACCCAGTACTTC. Its protein is CASSSELQETQYF.

V usage is TRBV11-3 and J usage is TRBJ2-2, with 11 bases matching TRBD1. The J segment lost 5 bases and the V segment lost 5 bases, leaving 7 bases of the junction unmatched. Germline CDR1 reads SGHNT; CDR2 reads YENEEA. This CDR3 region has 16 residues. Here the CDR3 DNA reads TGTGCCAGCAGCCCCAGGACAGGGGGCGGAACCGGGGAGCTGTTTTTT. Protein product: CASSPRTGGGTGELFF. Together with reference TRBV11-3 and TRBJ2-2, the CDR3 gives the full variable domain: EAGVVQSPRYKIIEKKQPVAFWCNPISGHNTLYWYLQNLGQGPELLIRYENEEAVDDSQLPKDRFSAERLKGVDSTLKIQPAELGDSAVYLCASSPRTGGGTGELFFGEGSRLTVL.

This clone was detected a few times. The V gene is TRBV2, the J gene TRBJ1-6; 7 positions match TRBD1. J was trimmed by 5 bases and V by 4 bases; bases with no gene match: 5. CDR1 SNHLY and CDR2 FYNNEI come from the germline V gene. This CDR3 has 15 amino acids. The CDR3 region is CASSVGQRNNSPLHF. CDR3 coding DNA: TGTGCCAGCAGTGTGGGACAGCGAAATAATTCACCCCTCCACTTT. The full variable domain, rest sourced from reference TRBV2 and TRBJ1-6, is EPEVTQTPSHQVTQMGQEVILRCVPISNHLYFYWYRQILGQKVEFLVSFYNNEISEKSEIFDDQFSVERPDGSNFTLKIRSTKLEDSAMYFCASSVGQRNNSPLHFGNGTRLTVT.

The chain uses TRBV4-1 and TRBJ2-3; 7 bases agree with TRBD2. J was trimmed by 3 bases and V by 1 base; bases with no gene match: 4. This CDR3 spans 15 amino acids. Germline CDR1 reads MGHRA; CDR2 reads YSYEKL. CDR3: CASSQADGGTDTQYF. The CDR3 nucleotides are TGCGCCAGCAGCCAAGCCGACGGGGGGACAGATACGCAGTATTTT.

This clone was found a few times. The chain couples TRBV25-1 to TRBJ2-2, with D hard to call. The CDR3 totals 15 residues. CDR1 MGHDK and CDR2 SYGVNS come from the germline V gene. The V end lost 4 bases, the J end lost 0 bases, and 9 bases lay between the germline ends. The CDR3 sequence is CASSVSLPNTGELFF. The CDR3 DNA follows: TGTGCCAGCAGTGTATCACTCCCGAACACCGGGGAGCTGTTTTTT.

The V call is TRBV11-2, the J call TRBJ1-2; unclear D gene. From germline, CDR1 is SGHAT and CDR2 FQNNGV. This CDR3 has 14 amino acids. V shed 1 base and J shed 4 bases, with 10 bases lying between them. In DNA, the CDR3 is TGTGCCAGCAGCTTAGTATCTGATTTCTATGGCTACACCTTC. This sequence encodes CASSLVSDFYGYTF.

The CDR3 is CAWSVRSGTRQHGYTF. Written as DNA, the CDR3 is TGTGCCTGGAGTGTCCGGTCAGGCACAAGGCAACATGGCTACACCTTC. The rearrangement links TRBV30 to TRBJ1-2; D is unresolved. This CDR3 is 16 amino acids long. The germline CDR1 and CDR2 sequences are GTSNPN and SVGIG (reference sequence). V was cut by 0 bases and J by 6 bases, with 20 bases left in between.

This chain uses TRBV21-1 with TRBJ1-4; the table's D call, TRBD1, has no DNA check behind it. TRBV21-1 is a recognized pseudogene. This CDR3 spans 17 amino acids. This CDR3 reads CASSKALVSGGHEKLFF. In DNA form, the CDR3 reads TGTGCCAGCAGCAAAGCGCTCGTTTCAGGGGGCCATGAAAAACTGTTTTTT.